This T cell receptor beta chain was sequenced during a study of graft-versus-host responses after intestinal transplantation. Study context: Recipients were all induced with anti-thymocyte globulin, then given tacrolimus and steroids for approximately 3 years.

Remarks on this clone: No antigen is known for it.

The data were produced by immunoSEQ multiplex PCR, yet TCRdb's version contains in-frame clones alone and is incomplete. The data contain approximately 94,000 clones, roughly nine tenths of them singletons. Germline V lookup: CDR1 SGHKS, CDR2 YYEKEE (reference sequence). Deletions cut 4 bases from V and 1 base from J, with 2 bases between. The CDR3 is 11 amino acids. Study conclusions and caveats: Allograft graft-versus-host to host-versus-graft clonal ratios ran high in patients with graft-donor T cell macrochimerism.

The material was unstimulated CD4+ T cells sorted from spleen or lymph node cells, obtained before transplant. This receptor was identified in a human donor who was the organ donor for an intestinal transplant. V and J are TRBV5-5 and TRBJ2-5; D is unclear. CDR3 amino acids: CASSPQETQYF. The CDR3 DNA follows: TGTGCCAGCAGCCCCCAAGAGACCCAGTACTTC.